Sequencing of this T cell receptor beta chain was carried out in a study of shared T cell receptors in the human thymus. This CDR3 contains 16 residues. CDR1 SGHNT and CDR2 YYREEE come from the germline V gene (reference sequence). V gave up 1 base and J gave up 0 bases, with 13 bases separating them. The method was immunoSEQ multiplex PCR; TCRdb's version includes in-frame clones alone and lacks a portion of them. This sample has 640,000 or so clones; around 87% occur once, and the top ten carry 0.0094%. This clone was observed a single time. This same sample was also taken into another study, of human thymus T cells. As that report states: The study used thymus tissue resected during corrective heart surgery. Thymic and blood repertoires seemed to favor certain V and J genes. Related research examined unrelated individuals and reported that their thymic repertoires overlapped highly.

Input material: thymocytes. The origin of this receptor is a boy under two years old with a congenital heart defect. The chain recombines TRBV5-4 with TRBJ2-5; tentatively, D is TRBD2 (5 bases). The CDR3 region has the DNA TGTGCCAGCAGCTTGCGGGGTAGGAAGTACCAAGAGACCCAGTACTTC. It yields the protein CASSLRGRKYQETQYF.